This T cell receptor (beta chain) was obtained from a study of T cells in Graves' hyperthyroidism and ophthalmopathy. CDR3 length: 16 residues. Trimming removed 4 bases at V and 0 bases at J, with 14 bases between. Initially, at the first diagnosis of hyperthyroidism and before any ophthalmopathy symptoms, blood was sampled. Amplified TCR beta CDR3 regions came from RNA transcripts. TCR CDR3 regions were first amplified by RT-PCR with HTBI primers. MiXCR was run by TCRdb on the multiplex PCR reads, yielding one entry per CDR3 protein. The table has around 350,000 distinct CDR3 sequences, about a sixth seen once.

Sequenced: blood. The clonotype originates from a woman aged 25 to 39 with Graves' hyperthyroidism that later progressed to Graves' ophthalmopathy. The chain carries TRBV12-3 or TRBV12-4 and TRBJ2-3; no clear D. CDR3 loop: CASSYQSHKSTDTQYF. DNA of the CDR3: TGTGCCAGCAGTTACCAATCGCACAAAAGCACAGATACGCAGTATTTT.